This TCR beta chain was captured by sequencing in a study of T cell responses to AZD1222 COVID-19 vaccine. V dropped 0 bases and J dropped 2 bases, with 8 bases sitting between them. The CDR3 contains 14 residues. The V gene's germline CDR1 is SGHRS and CDR2 YFSETQ. The method was immunoSEQ multiplex PCR; TCRdb's version includes in-frame clones alone and lacks a portion of them. The table shows around 130,000 clones, with 91% occurring only once. With regard to this clone: What it binds is not known.

Regarding the study as a whole: Two AZD1222 administrations were followed by greater Spike-specific TCR breadth and depth.

Sequenced material: peripheral blood, taken 28 days after the second AZD1222 dose. The receptor was derived from an adult who received the AZD1222 COVID-19 vaccine. The rearrangement links TRBV5-1 to TRBJ1-2; D is undetermined. The CDR3 loop is CASSLGGENYGYTF. The CDR3 coding sequence is TGCGCCAGCAGCTTGGGAGGAGAAAACTATGGCTACACCTTC.